The clone carrying this T cell receptor (beta chain) was seen ten or more times. Its target is unknown. This entry belongs to a study of glioma-infiltrating T cells. The study, taken as a whole, reports: Very few CDR3 sequences were shared between tissue and blood. Tissue-blood divergence was below expectation in non-neoplastic patients, above in gliomas.

V shed 0 bases and J shed 5 bases, with 17 bases lying between them. Germline assignment: CDR1 DFQATT and CDR2 SNEGSKA (reference sequence). The CDR3 is made up of 15 amino acids. TCR alpha and beta CDR3 regions were amplified from RNA using iRepertoire nested multiplex PCR. TCRdb ran MiXCR on the multiplex PCR reads and lists one entry per CDR3 protein. The data hold tens of thousands of distinct CDR3 sequences, with around 42% observed a single time. V is TRBV20-1 and J is TRBJ2-7; tentatively, D is TRBD1 (5 bases). The sequencing sample was made of glioma tissue, nonneoplastic brain tissue, or PBMCs (not recorded which). This TCR was sampled from a human donor with low-grade glioma or glioblastoma, undergoing nonglioma brain surgery, or in good health (not recorded which). In DNA form, the CDR3 reads TGCAGTGCTAGAGATTTAAGGGGTCCTGTTGACGAGCAGTACTTC. Its protein is CSARDLRGPVDEQYF.